This T cell receptor (beta chain) originates from a study of T-cell reconstitution after alpha-beta-depleted transplantation in children. General observations from the study: By about two months after transplant, alpha-beta T cells reportedly arose from several hundred graft clones that had expanded. Newly produced T cells mostly accounted for T-cell counts and diversity one year post-transplant. From surviving recipient T cells and thymic progenitors came the high day-60 TCRbeta diversity observed in some patients.

The authors prepared the TCRbeta library with unique molecular identifiers. From the PCR reads, TCRdb called clonotypes with MiXCR, one entry per CDR3 protein. The sample records roughly 220,000 distinct CDR3 sequences, about 8.2% being singletons. This clonotype has a handful of counts. Its target is not known. The input for sequencing was PBMCs, mostly from graft donor cells, taken 360 days after TCRalphabeta/CD19-depleted stem cell transplant. This receptor was obtained from a male patient aged 2 to 10 who had a stem cell transplant for acute myeloid leukemia, so the T cells may come from the graft donor.

Here the CDR3 reads CASSDGQGVGEKLFF. For the CDR3, the DNA is TGTGCCAGCAGTGACGGACAGGGGGTGGGTGAAAAACTGTTTTTT. The gene calls are TRBV6-1 and TRBJ1-4; 10 bases are shared with TRBD1. Germline V lookup: CDR1 MNHNS, CDR2 SASEGT. V gave up 3 bases and J gave up 7 bases; unmatched junction bases: 5. The CDR3 totals 15 residues.